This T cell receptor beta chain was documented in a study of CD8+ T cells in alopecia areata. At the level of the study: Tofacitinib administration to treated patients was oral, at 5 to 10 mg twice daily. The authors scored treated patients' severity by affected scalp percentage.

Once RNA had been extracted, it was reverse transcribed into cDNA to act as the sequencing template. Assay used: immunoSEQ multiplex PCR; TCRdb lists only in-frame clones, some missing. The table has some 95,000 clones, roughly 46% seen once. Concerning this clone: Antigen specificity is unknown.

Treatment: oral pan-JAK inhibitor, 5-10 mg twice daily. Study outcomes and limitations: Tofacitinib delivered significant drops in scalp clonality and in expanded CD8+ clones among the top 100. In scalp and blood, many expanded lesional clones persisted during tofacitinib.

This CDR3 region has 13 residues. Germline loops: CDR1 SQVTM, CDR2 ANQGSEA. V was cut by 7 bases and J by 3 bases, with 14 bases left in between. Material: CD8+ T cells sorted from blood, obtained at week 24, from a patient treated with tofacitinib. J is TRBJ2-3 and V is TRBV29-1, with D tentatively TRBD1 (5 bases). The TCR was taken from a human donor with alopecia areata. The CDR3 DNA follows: TGCAGCGCTCTAGGACGACAGACAGATACGCAGTATTTT. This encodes CSALGRQTDTQYF.